These 3 T cell receptor beta chains were all obtained from the same sample, sequenced in a study of early T cells in non-severe SARS-CoV-2 infection. TCRdb redid the calling of the 5' RACE reads with MiXCR, one entry per CDR3 protein. The data contain about 23,000 distinct CDR3 sequences, about 5.1% of them singletons. The sequenced sample was whole blood. All receptors derive from an adult who was a healthcare worker with PCR-confirmed SARS-CoV-2 infection or an uninfected control (not recorded which).

This clonotype was seen at least ten times. The J gene is TRBJ2-7, the V gene TRBV7-2; 9 nucleotides align to TRBD2. CDR1 and CDR2 (germline): SGHTA, FQGNSA. Trimming cost V 2 bases and J 4 bases; bases outside gene matches: 6. The CDR3 is made up of 15 amino acids. CDR3 region: CASSLLAGLGYEQYV. DNA of the CDR3: TGTGCCAGCAGCTTACTAGCGGGATTGGGGTACGAGCAGTACGTC.

In its sample, this clonotype was seen many times. The chain recombines TRBV10-2 with TRBJ2-2; D unclear. The CDR3 has 12 amino acids. Germline values: CDR1 WSHSY, CDR2 SAAADI. V dropped 6 bases and J dropped 4 bases, with 6 bases sitting between them. The CDR3 loop reads CASREGTGELFF. The CDR3 bases are TGCGCCAGCAGGGAAGGCACCGGGGAGCTGTTTTTT.

This clonotype showed up many times. This chain uses TRBV20-1 with TRBJ2-5; 9 nucleotides match TRBD2. V was clipped by 5 bases and J by 5 bases; unmatched bases: 6. Germline-derived CDR1 and CDR2 are DFQATT and SNEGSKA (reference sequence). CDR3 length equals 13 residues. Written as DNA, the CDR3 is TGCAGTGCTTTAGCGGGAGCCCCTGAGACCCAGTACTTC. Translated, it gives CSALAGAPETQYF.